The 7 T cell receptor beta chains listed next were all sequenced from one sample in a study of T cells after yellow fever vaccination. TCRdb re-analysed the 5' RACE reads in MiXCR, keeping a single row per CDR3 protein. This sample has 450,000 to 550,000 distinct CDR3 sequences; around a fifth occur once, and the top ten carry 16%. The material was PBMCs, obtained approximately 20 days after the first yellow fever vaccination. The receptors were sampled from a man between 18 and 29 years old who received the YFV17D yellow fever vaccine.

This chain connects TRBV4-3 to TRBJ2-4; 7 nucleotides match TRBD1. Germline loops: CDR1 LGHNA, CDR2 YSLEER. Unmatched junction bases numbered 10, after V lost 3 bases and J lost 2 bases. CDR3 size: 17 residues. CDR3 sequence: CASSHEGPGGSKNIQYF. Here the CDR3 DNA reads TGCGCCAGCAGCCACGAGGGGCCAGGGGGTTCCAAAAACATTCAGTACTTC.

The chain combines TRBV19 with TRBJ2-3; perhaps D is TRBD1 or TRBD2 (5 bases each). V was cut by 5 bases and J by 4 bases, with 22 bases left in between. Germline loops: CDR1 LNHDA, CDR2 SQIVND (reference sequence). The CDR3 is 17 residues long. CDR3 DNA: TGTGCCAGTAGTCTTTCCGCCGGGACGGTCCTCCCAGATACGCAGTATTTT. Translating gives CASSLSAGTVLPDTQYF.

In this sample, this clonotype turned up many times. The chain carries TRBV6-5 and TRBJ1-3; 11 positions match TRBD1. The V gene's germline CDR1 is MNHEY and CDR2 SVGAGI. V trimming: 6 bases; J trimming: 3 bases; junction bases outside the gene matches: 7. The CDR3 is made up of 16 amino acids. In DNA, the CDR3 is TGTGCCAGCAGAGGACAGGGGGCTTCTAATGGAAACACCATATATTTT. Amino acids: CASRGQGASNGNTIYF.

In this sample, this clonotype turned up many times. The chain combines TRBV4-1 with TRBJ2-5, with 10 bases matching TRBD2. CDR1 MGHRA and CDR2 YSYEKL come from the germline V gene. After removal of 4 bases from V and 2 bases from J, the junction contained 10 bases not matched to a gene. CDR3 size: 17 residues. The CDR3 spells CASSPGPGLALQETQYF. As DNA, the CDR3 is TGCGCCAGCAGCCCAGGGCCGGGACTAGCGTTACAAGAGACCCAGTACTTC.

V and J are TRBV11-2 and TRBJ2-1; D may correspond to TRBD1 or TRBD2 (6 bases each). Per germline, CDR1 SGHAT and CDR2 FQNNGV. The V end lost 4 bases, the J end lost 10 bases, and 11 bases lay between the germline ends. The CDR3 has 12 amino acids. CDR3 bases: TGTGCCAGCAGCTCTCCGGGGGCGGAGCAGTTCTTC. Translated: CASSSPGAEQFF.

This clonotype has a count of ten or more. The chain joins TRBV29-1 to TRBJ1-1; 7 bases align to TRBD1. The CDR3 has 12 residues. Germline CDR1 SQVTM, CDR2 ANQGSEA. V lost 4 bases, J lost 12 bases, and 11 bases stayed unmatched. The DNA of the CDR3 is TGCAGCGTTGTGCTCACAGGGGTACTTCCTTTCTTT. This gives the protein CSVVLTGVLPFF.

The chain is built from TRBV6-2 or TRBV6-3 and TRBJ1-2; the D gene is possibly TRBD1 (6 bases). The CDR3 covers 13 residues. Germline V gives CDR1 MNHEY, CDR2 SVGEGT. CDR3 amino acids: CASHIVGGVGYTF. CDR3 in DNA: TGTGCTTCCCACATTGTCGGGGGCGTTGGCTACACCTTC.